This T cell receptor (beta chain) was obtained from a study of T cell responses to AZD1222 COVID-19 vaccine (dated by TCRdb to the early 2020s). Study-wide context: AZD1222 recipients given second doses at about 4 weeks or at about 12 weeks were pooled, since spike-specific TCR depth and breadth were not found to differ between the two schedules. TCR sequencing covered 230 or so trial participants: roughly 200 given two doses of AZD1222 and about 26 given two doses of MenACWY control vaccine. Enrollment into the trials was organized by age into subgroups of 18-55, 56-69 and 70-plus years, and those subgroups contained approximately 160, 26 and 62 TCR-sequenced participants, respectively. Broader findings and caveats from the paper: Conclusions about previously exposed vaccinees are limited, since just 6 or 7 AZD1222 recipients were seropositive for SARS-CoV-2 at baseline. The 56-69-year group was small, and its depth increase did not reach significance, likely because of low power. The whole spike protein was spanned by vaccine-associated CD4 TCRs, and dominant responses were seen in regions 160-218 and 743-854. After two AZD1222 doses, both the breadth and the depth of spike-specific TCRs were significantly higher than at day 0 and than in MenACWY recipients. Because no day 14 peak-response samples were available, the repertoires could be characterized only after the peak T cell response. Epitopes outside the regions mutated in the B.1.351 and B.1.1.7 variants were reportedly recognized by nearly half of the unique spike-specific TCRs. Participants were mostly white British and included more females than males, and it was suggested by the authors that clonal diversity may have been underestimated.

The sample's time point label, decoded: baseline before first vaccination. The vaccinee samples were drawn from two UK trials, COV001 and COV002, one of which was a single-blind randomized controlled phase 2/3 trial testing AZD1222 (ChAdOx1 nCoV-19) in healthy adults. Trial participant PBMC samples were collected at day 0 and day 28 after the second dose for TCRbeta chain sequencing. The CDR3 regions of human TCRbeta chains were subjected to immunosequencing. Concerning the study's data processing: TCRs in the repertoires were matched against a reference library of SARS-CoV-2-specific TCRs that had been generated with the MIRA antigen-specificity platform. Breadth was defined as the fraction of unique TCRs that were SARS-CoV-2-associated, and depth was defined as the fraction of total T cells that were SARS-CoV-2-associated. Using the MIRA data, each spike-specific TCR was assigned both to the spike region to which the TCR was reactive and to a CD4 or CD8 class. Log10-transformed breadth and depth values were compared by one-way ANOVA with Sidak's multiple comparisons tests. TCRdb provides this immuneACCESS table in a form limited to in-frame rearrangements. Some clones are lacking; in checked studies, under half of them reflect an unresolved V gene, and why the rest are absent is not known. V and J calls and clone size are copied from that table; D and trimming were computed from the DNA. This sample lists about 120,000 clones; around 93% were detected once. The ten largest make up more than 13% of the sample.

Spanning cysteine to phenylalanine, the CDR3 consists of 14 amino acids. Only the CDR3 DNA is retained, 42 bases long and in frame from the first base. Compared with germline, V lacks 8 bases and J lacks 5 bases; bases without a gene match: 7. The CDR1 and CDR2 encoded by the germline V gene are SGHVS and FQNEAQ. Concerning this clone itself: The target of this receptor is not known. No quality values exist for individual bases; no much larger clone is one base distant.

The starting material was peripheral blood, obtained on day 0 of AZD1222 vaccination. The sequence joins TRBV7-8 to TRBJ2-2; TRBD1 aligns with 8 central bases. This sequence originates from an adult in good health. The CDR3 amino acid sequence is: CASADRGQTGELFF. The DNA sequence follows: TGTGCCAGCGCTGACAGGGGCCAAACCGGGGAGCTGTTTTTT.